This T cell receptor beta chain was identified in a study of blood T cell repertoires in COVID-19. The repertoire was sequenced with immunoSEQ multiplex PCR; TCRdb's copy has only in-frame clones and lacks some. The sample has roughly 200,000 clones, roughly four fifths seen once. The CDR3 has 15 residues. The junction had 4 bases not matched to a gene; V was cut back by 2 bases and J by 4 bases. Per the germline V gene, CDR1 is MNHEY and CDR2 is SMNVEV (reference sequence). The origin of this receptor is a human donor in a cohort sampled during active COVID-19. This rearrangement joins TRBV27 to TRBJ1-1; 10 bases agree with TRBD1. Sequenced sample: peripheral blood. DNA of the CDR3: TGTGCCAGCAGTTTAGAGACAGGGGGCCTCACTGAAGCTTTCTTT. Its translation is CASSLETGGLTEAFF.